The rows below give T cell receptor beta chains drawn from one sample of a study of cytomegalovirus exposure and HLA in healthy donors. TCRdb's table, derived via immunoSEQ multiplex PCR, lists solely in-frame clones and lacks some. The sample holds some 190,000 clones, around 82% seen once. The sequencing input was PBMCs. Receptors originate from a woman aged 25 to 39 in good health and CMV-seropositive. Each CDR3 is given with its conserved first and last residue. D genes are given only for firm matches. Part of the rows lack a size; the others show once, few, many or a class for expanded clones.

v_gene	d_gene	len	j_gene	abundance	CDR3nt	CDR3aa
TRBV9	-	15	TRBJ1-3	-	TGTGCCAGCAGCGTAGACGGCGGTACTGGAAACACCATATATTTT	CASSVDGGTGNTIYF
TRBV2	TRBD2	15	TRBJ2-2	-	TGTGCCAGCAGGGCGGGACTAGCGAACACCGGGGAGCTGTTTTTT	CASRAGLANTGELFF
TRBV29-1	-	13	TRBJ1-4	-	TGCAGCGTCGGGGGAAAGACTAATGAAAAACTGTTTTTT	CSVGGKTNEKLFF
TRBV11-3	-	14	TRBJ2-7	-	TGTGCCAGCAGTCGGACAGAGAGCTCCTACGAGCAGTACTTC	CASSRTESSYEQYF
TRBV30	-	13	TRBJ2-7	-	TGTGCCTGGAGTCTGGGACTCCCCTACGAGCAGTACTTC	CAWSLGLPYEQYF
TRBV7-2	-	17	TRBJ2-1	few	TGTGCCAGCAGCTTATCTAGCACGTCATCCTGGCTCGGTGAGCAGTTCTTC	CASSLSSTSSWLGEQFF
TRBV30	TRBD1	15	TRBJ1-5	-	TGTGCCTGGAGTGCCAACAGGGGGCTTCGTCAGCCCCAGCATTTT	CAWSANRGLRQPQHF
TRBV7-9	TRBD1	15	TRBJ2-5	-	TGTGCCAGCAGCTTGCCCACAGGGGTCCAAGAGACCCAGTACTTC	CASSLPTGVQETQYF
TRBV7-2	-	11	TRBJ2-1	-	TGTGCCAGCAGCGCCCTATCCGGGCAGTTCTTC	CASSALSGQFF
TRBV11-3	TRBD1	15	TRBJ1-1	-	TGTGCCAGCACCTGGACAGGGCCTGGGCGGGCTGAAGCTTTCTTT	CASTWTGPGRAEAFF
TRBV7-2	-	12	TRBJ1-6	-	TGTGCCAGCAGCTCCAGTCATTCACCCCTCCACTTT	CASSSSHSPLHF
TRBV15	TRBD2	13	TRBJ2-5	-	TGTGCCACCAGCGGGGGGGGGCAAGAGACCCAGTACTTC	CATSGGGQETQYF
TRBV19	-	12	TRBJ1-2	-	TGTGCCAGTAGATCACGCGGCTATGGCTACACCTTC	CASRSRGYGYTF
TRBV9	-	15	TRBJ2-7	-	TGTGCCAGCAGCGTAGAACAGCTATCAAGCTACGAGCAGTACTTC	CASSVEQLSSYEQYF
TRBV6-1	-	12	TRBJ1-6	-	TGTGCCAGCAATCTAGAGAGTTCACCCCTCCACTTT	CASNLESSPLHF
TRBV18	TRBD2	16	TRBJ2-1	once	TGTGCCAGCTCACCGCAGCGGGGGAGCTCCTACAATGAGCAGTTCTTC	CASSPQRGSSYNEQFF
TRBV5-5	TRBD2	16	TRBJ2-1	few	TGTGCCAGCAGCTTGTCATCCCAGCGGGGGTACAATGAGCAGTTCTTC	CASSLSSQRGYNEQFF
TRBV9	-	12	TRBJ1-1	-	TGTGCCAGCAGCGTAGGAAGCTCTGAAGCTTTCTTT	CASSVGSSEAFF
TRBV7-6	-	14	TRBJ1-2	-	TGTGCCAGCAGTTCCCCCGGAGATAGCTATGGCTACACCTTC	CASSSPGDSYGYTF
TRBV19	-	15	TRBJ1-3	-	TGTGCCAGTAGTGGCGGCCTACTCTCTGGAAACACCATATATTTT	CASSGGLLSGNTIYF
TRBV11-3	TRBD1	14	TRBJ2-7	-	TGTGCCAGCAGCTCGGGACAGGGTGTATTGGAGCAGTACTTC	CASSSGQGVLEQYF
TRBV7-9	-	14	TRBJ1-2	-	TGTTCCAGCAGCACGCTACAGGGAAACTATGGCTACACCTTC	CSSSTLQGNYGYTF
TRBV28	-	15	TRBJ2-2	-	TGTGCCAGCAGTTTAGGCCTAGGTGGGACCGGGGAGCTGTTTTTT	CASSLGLGGTGELFF
TRBV7-2	TRBD1	15	TRBJ1-6	-	TGTGCCAGCAGTTCCGGGACAGGGCACAATTCACCCCTCCACTTT	CASSSGTGHNSPLHF
TRBV28	TRBD2	14	TRBJ2-3	-	TGTGCCAGCAGTTCGGGGGGTGGTGCAGATACGCAGTATTTT	CASSSGGGADTQYF
TRBV9	-	17	TRBJ1-6	once	TGTGCCAGCAGCGTAGGTCAGTCAAGCTCCTATAATTCACCCCTCCACTTT	CASSVGQSSSYNSPLHF
TRBV4-3	TRBD1	17	TRBJ2-7	few	TGCGCCAGCAGCCAGTTTCTAGGGACAGGGGCTCTCTACGAGCAGTACTTC	CASSQFLGTGALYEQYF
TRBV7-9	-	16	TRBJ2-2	-	TGTGCCAGCAGCCCCGCCAGGGTGGCTTACACCGGGGAGCTGTTTTTT	CASSPARVAYTGELFF
TRBV4-1	TRBD1	14	TRBJ1-2	-	TGCGCCAGCAGCCAACCCGACAGGGTTGGTGGCTACACCTTC	CASSQPDRVGGYTF
TRBV7-9	TRBD2	13	TRBJ2-3	-	TGTGCCAGCTGGGGCGGGGGTGGAGATACGCAGTATTTT	CASWGGGGDTQYF
TRBV27	-	15	TRBJ1-5	-	TGTGCCAGCAGTTTAGTTGGCAGTCCCAGGCAGCCCCAGCATTTT	CASSLVGSPRQPQHF
TRBV14	-	15	TRBJ1-6	few	TGTGCCAGCAGCCCGACGCAGGGCGCCCGGACACCCCTCCACTTT	CASSPTQGARTPLHF
TRBV5-4	-	13	TRBJ2-3	-	TGTGCCAGCAGCTTCGGTGCGGCAGATACGCAGTATTTT	CASSFGAADTQYF
TRBV27	-	13	TRBJ1-4	once	TGTGCCAGCAGCCCCAGAGAGGGCAAAAAACTGTTTTTT	CASSPREGKKLFF
TRBV5-1	TRBD2	15	TRBJ2-5	-	TGCGCCAGCAGCTTGGGGGCTAGCGGGGTAAAGACCCAGTACTTC	CASSLGASGVKTQYF
TRBV28	TRBD2	17	TRBJ2-1	-	TGTGCCAGCAGTTTTAAACCGGGACTAGCTCATTACAATGAGCAGTTCTTC	CASSFKPGLAHYNEQFF
TRBV18	TRBD2	16	TRBJ2-7	-	TGTGCCAGCTCACCGGGGATGACGGGGGGGCCTTACGAGCAGTACTTC	CASSPGMTGGPYEQYF